A selection of T cell receptor beta chains follows, all from one sample in a study of tumor T cells in aggressive B-cell lymphoma. The protocol was immunoSEQ multiplex PCR, while the TCRdb copy is restricted to in-frame clones and leaves out a portion. The table shows around 350 clones, with 95% to 98% occurring only once. The sequencing input was tumor tissue. These receptors were obtained from an adult with diffuse large B cell lymphoma. Each CDR3 is given with its conserved first and last residue. The D gene is left open where the match is weak. Some rows have no size entry. The others give once, few or many, or a class for an expanded clone.

cdr3_length	clone_size	d_call	v_call	j_call	cdr3_nt	cdr3_aa
16	-	-	TRBV19	TRBJ2-2	TGTGCCAGTAGTGCCATCACTAGTTCCGGGACCGGGGAGCTGTTTTTT	CASSAITSSGTGELFF
16	once	-	TRBV5-6	TRBJ2-3	TGTGCCAGCAGCTTGGCCGGCGGGGAGGTCACAGATACGCAGTATTTT	CASSLAGGEVTDTQYF
11	-	-	TRBV10-3	TRBJ1-2	TGTGCCGCAACAGGGAACTATGGCTACACCTTC	CAATGNYGYTF
13	-	TRBD2	TRBV18	TRBJ2-1	TGTGCCAGCTCACCGGCTAGACTAGCGGAGCAGTTCTTC	CASSPARLAEQFF
14	-	-	TRBV15	TRBJ1-4	TGTGCCACCAGCAGAGGAGGTCTTATTGAAAAACTGTTTTTT	CATSRGGLIEKLFF
18	-	-	TRBV19	TRBJ1-2	TGTGCCAGTAGTATTCGATTGGCAGGCGGGTTCCCGATCTATGGCTACACCTTC	CASSIRLAGGFPIYGYTF
14	-	TRBD1	TRBV6-6	TRBJ1-6	TGTGCCAGCAGTCGGACAGGGGGTGGTTCACCCCTCCACTTT	CASSRTGGGSPLHF
15	few	-	TRBV28	TRBJ2-7	TGTGCCAGCAGTTTATTCCGGGATAGCTCCTACGAGCAGTACTTC	CASSLFRDSSYEQYF
14	-	TRBD1	TRBV5-1	TRBJ1-5	TGCGCCAGCAGCTCAGGGGGAAGCAATCAGCCCCAGCATTTT	CASSSGGSNQPQHF
16	-	TRBD1	TRBV9	TRBJ2-2	TGTGCCAGCAGCGCCCGGGACAGGGTTAACACCGGGGAGCTGTTTTTT	CASSARDRVNTGELFF
14	-	-	TRBV7-2	TRBJ2-7	TGTGCCAGCAGCTCCCGGGCAGGGGTGGTCGAGCAGTACTTC	CASSSRAGVVEQYF
16	-	-	TRBV18	TRBJ2-1	TGTGCCAGCTCTTACCAATCAGGGGGGCTTTACAATGAGCAGTTCTTC	CASSYQSGGLYNEQFF
17	-	TRBD1	TRBV19	TRBJ2-7	TGTGCCAGTAGGGGGGGACAGGGGGACCCCCAGGGCTACGAGCAGTACTTC	CASRGGQGDPQGYEQYF
14	-	-	TRBV28	TRBJ2-5	TGTGCCAGCAGTTTGTCGGGGTATACAGAGACCCAGTACTTC	CASSLSGYTETQYF
14	once	TRBD2	TRBV7-3	TRBJ2-1	TGTGCCAGCAGCAGCGGGGGGCTCTACAATGAGCAATTCTTC	CASSSGGLYNEQFF
17	-	TRBD2	TRBV7-2	TRBJ2-1	TGTGCCAGCAGCTTGCTGGGACTAGCGGGGGGGCCTAATGAGCAGTTCTTC	CASSLLGLAGGPNEQFF
13	-	-	TRBV2	TRBJ2-2	TGTGCCAGCAGTGTGGCAGGAACCGGGGAGCTGTTTTTT	CASSVAGTGELFF
12	-	-	TRBV18	TRBJ1-1	TGTGCCAGCTCACCAGCGGCCCGTGAAGCTTTCTTT	CASSPAAREAFF
16	-	TRBD2	TRBV19	TRBJ2-7	TGTGCCAGTAGTATAGGAATAGCGGGAGGAACCTACGAGCAGTACTTC	CASSIGIAGGTYEQYF
15	-	-	TRBV6-1	TRBJ1-4	TGTGCCAGCAGTATCACTTCAGGGTTGGGTGAAAAACTGTTTTTT	CASSITSGLGEKLFF
14	-	-	TRBV18	TRBJ1-4	TGTGCCAGCTCACCACCATCAGGGTACGAAAAACTGTTTTTT	CASSPPSGYEKLFF
12	-	-	TRBV28	TRBJ1-1	TGTGCCAGCTGGGGGGGACTCACTGAAGCTTTCTTT	CASWGGLTEAFF
14	once	-	TRBV7-9	TRBJ1-4	TGTGCCAGCAGCCCGTCGGGGGTCGGTGAAAAACTGTTTTTT	CASSPSGVGEKLFF
12	-	TRBD1	TRBV7-9	TRBJ1-2	TGTGCCAGCAGCCGGACAGGGGATGGCTACACCTTC	CASSRTGDGYTF
15	once	TRBD1	TRBV7-8	TRBJ2-2	TGTGCCAGCAGCCAAGACAGGGGGAACACCGGGGAGCTGTTTTTT	CASSQDRGNTGELFF
15	-	TRBD2	TRBV10-1	TRBJ2-5	TGCGCCAGCAGTGAGACTAGCGGGAGTGTAGAGACCCAGTACTTC	CASSETSGSVETQYF
14	-	-	TRBV6-1	TRBJ2-1	TGTGCCAGCAGTGCAAGCGGCTCCTACAATGAGCAGTTCTTC	CASSASGSYNEQFF
16	-	TRBD1	TRBV10-1	TRBJ2-1	TGCGCCAGCAGTGAGTTCCTCGGACAGGGTACCAATGAGCAGTTCTTC	CASSEFLGQGTNEQFF
11	few	-	TRBV27	TRBJ2-5	TGTGCCAGCCGACTACAAGAGACCCAGTACTTC	CASRLQETQYF
13	once	-	TRBV11-3	TRBJ2-7	TGTGCCAGCAGCGGGCAGCACAGGGACGAGCAGTACTTC	CASSGQHRDEQYF
14	-	-	TRBV27	TRBJ2-7	TGTGCCAGCAGGCCAGGGGCGCACTCCTATGAGCAGTACTTC	CASRPGAHSYEQYF
16	-	TRBD1	TRBV5-6	TRBJ1-1	TGTGCCAGCAGCTTGGGTAAACAGGGGTGGGACACTGAAGCTTTCTTT	CASSLGKQGWDTEAFF
15	-	-	TRBV30	TRBJ1-6	TGTGCCTGGAGTACGCAGGGACTGCCAAATTCACCCCTCCACTTT	CAWSTQGLPNSPLHF
16	-	TRBD2	TRBV7-2	TRBJ2-1	TGTGCCAGCAGCTTAGTTGGGGGGGACCTCAGCAATGAGCAGTTCTTC	CASSLVGGDLSNEQFF
18	-	TRBD2	TRBV7-3	TRBJ2-1	TGTGCCAGCAGCTTAGACAGGACTAGCGGGAGCTCCTACAATGAGCAGTTCTTC	CASSLDRTSGSSYNEQFF
14	-	-	TRBV6-5	TRBJ2-5	TGTGCCAGCAGCCCCATTGTGGGAGCGGAGACCCAGTACTTC	CASSPIVGAETQYF
14	few	TRBD1	TRBV7-2	TRBJ2-7	TGTGCCAGCAGCACAGGGGACGCCCGCTACGAGCAGTACTTC	CASSTGDARYEQYF
14	-	-	TRBV7-8	TRBJ1-2	TGTGCCAGCAGCTTACAGGGGCTCAACTATGGCTACACCTTC	CASSLQGLNYGYTF
13	-	TRBD2	TRBV29-1	TRBJ2-7	TGCAGCGTTGGGCCTAGCGGGGCGGACGAGCAGTACTTC	CSVGPSGADEQYF
15	-	TRBD2	TRBV7-2	TRBJ2-7	TGTGCCAGCAGCCCCCCGCAAGCGGGGACCTACGAGCAGTACTTC	CASSPPQAGTYEQYF
16	-	TRBD1	TRBV18	TRBJ2-5	TGTGCCAGCTCACCCGCCGGGACAGAGATTGGAGAGACTCAGTACTTC	CASSPAGTEIGETQYF